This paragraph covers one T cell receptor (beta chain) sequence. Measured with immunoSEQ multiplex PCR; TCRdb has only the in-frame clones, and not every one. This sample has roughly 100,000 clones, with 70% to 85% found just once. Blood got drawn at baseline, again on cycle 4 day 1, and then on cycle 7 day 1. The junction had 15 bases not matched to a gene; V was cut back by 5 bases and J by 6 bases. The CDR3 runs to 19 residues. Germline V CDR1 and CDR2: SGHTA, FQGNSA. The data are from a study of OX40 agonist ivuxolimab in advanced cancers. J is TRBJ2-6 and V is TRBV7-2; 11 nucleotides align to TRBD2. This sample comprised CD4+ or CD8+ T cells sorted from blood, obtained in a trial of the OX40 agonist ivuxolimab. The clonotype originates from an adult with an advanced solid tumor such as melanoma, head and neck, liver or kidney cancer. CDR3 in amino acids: CASSRRPSGRTTAANVLTF. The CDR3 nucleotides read TGTGCCAGCAGCAGAAGGCCTAGCGGGAGGACTACCGCGGCCAACGTCCTGACTTTC.